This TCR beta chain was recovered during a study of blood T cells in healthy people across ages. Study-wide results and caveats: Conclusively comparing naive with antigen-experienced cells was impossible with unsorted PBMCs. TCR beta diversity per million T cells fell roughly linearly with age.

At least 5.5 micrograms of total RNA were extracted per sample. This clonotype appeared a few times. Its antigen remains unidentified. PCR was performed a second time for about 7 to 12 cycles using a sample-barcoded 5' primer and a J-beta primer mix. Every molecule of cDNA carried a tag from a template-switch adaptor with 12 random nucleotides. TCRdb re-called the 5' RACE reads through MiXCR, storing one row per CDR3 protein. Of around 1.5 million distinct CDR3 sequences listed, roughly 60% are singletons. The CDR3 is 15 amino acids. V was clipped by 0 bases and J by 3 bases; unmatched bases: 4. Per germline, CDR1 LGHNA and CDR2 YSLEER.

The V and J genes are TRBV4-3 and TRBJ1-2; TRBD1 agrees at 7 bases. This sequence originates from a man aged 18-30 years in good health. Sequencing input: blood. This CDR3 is CASSQDRGSHYGYTF. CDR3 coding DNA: TGCGCCAGCAGCCAAGACAGGGGGAGTCACTATGGCTACACCTTC.